This T cell receptor beta chain is from a study of blood T cell repertoires in COVID-19. The CDR3 length is 15 residues. Trimming took off 0 bases at V and 7 bases at J, with 16 bases between the two ends. Germline V gene data show CDR1 as SEHNR and CDR2 as FQNEAQ (reference sequence). The assay was immunoSEQ multiplex PCR, and TCRdb's table has in-frame clones only and misses some. The table lists about 25,000 clones, about 90% of them singletons. Material for sequencing was peripheral blood. The chain has TRBV7-9 and TRBJ2-7; the D gene is possibly TRBD2 (6 bases). This sequence originates from an older man in a cohort sampled during active COVID-19. CDR3 DNA sequence: TGTGCCAGCAGCTTAGCAGCTGGCGGGGCGGGAGAGCAGTACTTC. This gives the protein CASSLAAGGAGEQYF.